A few counts support the clone carrying this T cell receptor (beta chain). Its antigen is undetermined. This entry belongs to a study of blood T cells in healthy people across ages. Study at large: There was about one barcoded beta molecule captured by template switching per two T cells.

Losses at the gene ends were 5 bases for V and 4 bases for J; bases not matched to a gene: 5. CDR1 SNHLY and CDR2 FYNNEI come from the germline V gene. The CDR3 runs 15 residues. Whole-study results and caveats: Without sorted subsets, naive and antigen-experienced compartments could not be conclusively compared. Across the age range, TCR beta diversity per million T cells fell in a roughly linear way.

Sample-barcoded 5' priming and a J-beta primer mix drove a second PCR of about 7 to 11 cycles. Each CDR3 protein is one row after TCRdb ran MiXCR on the 5' RACE reads. The profile shows hundreds of thousands of distinct CDR3 sequences, 45% to 60% of them singletons. This chain uses TRBV2 with TRBJ2-2, with 9 bases fitting TRBD2. Source material: blood. This clonotype was obtained from a woman of 80 years or more in good health. The CDR3 bases are TGTGCCAGCAGTTCGACTAGCGGCCTCACCGGGGAGCTGTTTTTT. This gives the protein CASSSTSGLTGELFF.